Following are 28 T cell receptor beta chains from one sample sequenced in a study of CD8 T cells in ankylosing spondylitis. Each CDR3 protein gets one entry after TCRdb re-called the 5' RACE reads with MiXCR. The sample shows 40,000 to 55,000 distinct CDR3 sequences, roughly 7.4% of them seen only once. The sample consisted of blood, either unsorted or a sorted T cell fraction (not recorded which). The receptor source for this set is a female donor with ankylosing spondylitis or in good health (not recorded which).

This clonotype was recorded at least ten times. The genes are TRBV27 and TRBJ2-7, with 8 bases fitting TRBD1. Germline V gene data show CDR1 as MNHEY and CDR2 as SMNVEV (reference sequence). V lost 8 bases to trimming and J lost 4 bases; unmatched junction nucleotides: 7. This CDR3 is 13 amino acids long. The chain's CDR3 is CASGRQGSYEQYF. Here the CDR3 DNA reads TGTGCCAGCGGTCGACAGGGGTCATACGAGCAGTACTTC.

In regard to this clonotype: Germline and junction disagree at one end, which may indicate a read error. This chain joins TRBV14 and TRBJ1-1; D is uncertain. This CDR3 is 13 amino acids long. Per germline, CDR1 SGHDN and CDR2 FVKESK. The CDR3 region is CASSQWPNTVAFF. Here the CDR3 DNA reads TGTGCCAGCAGCCAATGGCCGAACACTGTAGCTTTCTTT.

This chain connects TRBV29-1 to TRBJ1-1; tentative D call: TRBD1 (5 bases). The V end lost 0 bases, the J end lost 3 bases, and 11 bases lay between the germline ends. The CDR3 loop spans 14 amino acids. CDR1 and CDR2 from the germline V gene are SQVTM and ANQGSEA. The CDR3 is CSVEDRARDTEAFF. DNA of the CDR3: TGCAGCGTTGAAGATCGGGCCAGGGACACTGAAGCTTTCTTT.

This clonotype was seen repeatedly, ten times or more. CDR3 nucleotide sequence: TGCGCCAGCAGCTTCCCAAGGGGAGATACGCAGTATTTT. This codes for CASSFPRGDTQYF. J is TRBJ2-3 and V is TRBV5-1; TRBD1 is a possible D gene (5 bases). CDR1 SGHRS and CDR2 YFSETQ come from the germline V gene. Deletions cut 2 bases from V and 5 bases from J, with 9 bases between. The CDR3 runs to 13 residues.

The sample holds many counts of this clonotype. The V gene is TRBV29-1, the J gene TRBJ2-3, with D hard to call. Germline-derived CDR1 and CDR2 are SQVTM and ANQGSEA. The ends were cut back, 7 bases at V and 0 bases at J, with 8 bases in the middle. The length of the CDR3 is 12 residues. Written as DNA, the CDR3 is TGCAGCGGGACCCCTAGCACAGATACGCAGTATTTT. Amino acid sequence: CSGTPSTDTQYF.

The chain has TRBV7-2 and TRBJ1-3; D is unclear. The CDR3 runs to 14 residues. Germline V gene data show CDR1 as SGHTA and CDR2 as FQGNSA. Trimming stripped 4 bases from V and 0 bases from J, with 7 bases between. The CDR3 nucleotides are TGTGCCAGCAGCTCGGGCTACTCTGGAAACACCATATATTTT. As protein: CASSSGYSGNTIYF.

This clonotype was seen more than once but under ten times. V and J are TRBV27 and TRBJ2-7; the D gene is possibly TRBD2 (5 bases). With 4 bases removed from V and 2 bases from J, the gap between germline ends came to 9 bases. This CDR3 is 13 amino acids long. In germline, CDR1 is MNHEY, CDR2 SMNVEV (reference sequence). This CDR3 is CASSSGITYEQYV. Written as DNA, the CDR3 is TGTGCCAGCAGTTCGGGGATAACCTACGAGCAGTACGTC.

This clonotype was counted ten times or more. The chain has TRBV5-1 and TRBJ2-1, with D unresolved. This CDR3 is built from 13 residues. Looked up from germline, CDR1 is SGHRS and CDR2 is YFSETQ. Between the trimmed V and J ends, which lost 4 bases and 4 bases, there was a span of 9 bases. The chain's CDR3 is CASSPDTYNEQFF. The CDR3 DNA is TGCGCCAGCAGCCCTGACACATACAATGAGCAGTTCTTC.

This clonotype showed up many times. V and J are TRBV10-3 and TRBJ1-5; TRBD1 is a possible D gene (6 bases). CDR3 size: 14 residues. In germline, CDR1 is ENHRY, CDR2 SYGVKD. Trimming took 6 bases from V and 3 from J, leaving 12 bases between them. The CDR3 region has the DNA TGTGCCATCAGGGGGGAGGGGGACAATCAGCCCCAGCATTTT. Protein sequence: CAIRGEGDNQPQHF.

This clonotype was seen at least ten times. The chain is built from TRBV11-2 and TRBJ1-1; unclear D gene. V lost 0 bases and J lost 1, with 9 bases in between. This CDR3 has 15 amino acids. The germline CDR1 and CDR2 sequences are SGHAT and FQNNGV. This chain's CDR3 is CASSLDGRQNTEAFF. CDR3 DNA: TGTGCCAGCAGCTTAGACGGCAGACAGAACACTGAAGCTTTCTTT.

This clonotype was counted ten times or more. The rearrangement uses TRBV5-1 and TRBJ2-2, with TRBD2 matching over 7 bases. J was trimmed by 1 base and V by 1 base; bases with no gene match: 1. Germline V gives CDR1 SGHRS, CDR2 YFSETQ. CDR3 length: 15 residues. The CDR3, as DNA: TGCGCCAGCAGCTTGCCTAGCGGGAACACCGGGGAGCTGTTTTTT. Amino acids: CASSLPSGNTGELFF.

This clonotype was counted many times. The V call is TRBV7-8, the J call TRBJ2-1; D is possibly TRBD2 (7 bases). Germline CDR1 SGHVS, CDR2 FQNEAQ. The CDR3 runs 16 residues. V gave up 6 bases and J gave up 1 base, with 16 bases separating them. Written as DNA, the CDR3 is TGTGCCAGCAGGAACCGGGGGGCCCCGTCCTACAATGAGCAGTTCTTC. It codes for CASRNRGAPSYNEQFF.

This rearrangement joins TRBV29-1 to TRBJ2-3, with 7 nucleotides matching TRBD1. CDR1 is SQVTM, CDR2 ANQGSEA, per germline. J lost 5 bases, V lost 5 bases, and 7 bases had no gene match. This CDR3 region has 13 residues. In nucleotides, the CDR3 is TGCAGCGTTCGCCACAGGGGAAGAGATACGCAGTATTTT. Translation gives CSVRHRGRDTQYF.

This clonotype was seen a handful of times. The chain recombines TRBV20-1 with TRBJ2-1; D is ambiguous. The V gene lost 6 bases and the J gene lost 0 bases, with 9 bases spanning the gap. Germline CDR1 DFQATT, CDR2 SNEGSKA (reference sequence). This CDR3 is 13 amino acids long. The CDR3 is CSAPAPSYNEQFF. As DNA, the CDR3 is TGCAGTGCCCCGGCCCCCTCCTACAATGAGCAGTTCTTC.

This clonotype was seen repeatedly, ten times or more. The rearrangement links TRBV28 to TRBJ1-5; the D gene is possibly TRBD1 (5 bases). CDR1 and CDR2 (germline): MDHEN, SYDVKM. The V end was cut by 3 bases, the J end by 2 bases, with 11 bases between. CDR3 size: 15 residues. The CDR3 DNA is TGTGCCAGCAGTTTCTTTCAGGGCGGCAATCAGCCCCAGCATTTT. Encoded protein: CASSFFQGGNQPQHF.

This clonotype has a count of ten or more. This chain connects TRBV6-5 to TRBJ1-3, with D unclear. Trimming shortened V by 0 bases and J by 2 bases, and 8 bases separated the two germline ends. The germline V gene encodes CDR1 MNHEY and CDR2 SVGAGI. This CDR3 region has 15 residues. In DNA, the CDR3 is TGTGCCAGCAGTTACTCGACCAGGCCTGGAAACACCATATATTTT. This gives the protein CASSYSTRPGNTIYF.

In this sample, this clonotype turned up a few times. This chain connects TRBV3-1 to TRBJ1-4; D is uncertain. The CDR3 has 15 residues. Germline CDR1 and CDR2: LGHDT and YNNKEL (reference sequence). The V gene lost 2 bases and the J gene lost 8 bases, with 15 bases spanning the gap. CDR3 in amino acids: CASSQHLEPQEKLFF. The DNA for the CDR3 is TGTGCCAGCAGCCAACACTTGGAACCCCAGGAAAAACTGTTTTTT.

The CDR3 reads CASSFLAGAEETQYF. DNA for the CDR3: TGTGCCAGCAGTTTCTTAGCGGGGGCGGAAGAGACCCAGTACTTC. The rearrangement joins TRBV28 to TRBJ2-5, with 9 bases aligning to TRBD2. This CDR3 has 15 amino acids. CDR1 and CDR2 from the germline V gene are MDHEN and SYDVKM. V was pared by 3 bases and J by 3 bases, with 5 bases of the junction left unmatched.

This clonotype was picked up many times. The J gene is TRBJ2-1, the V gene TRBV20-1; D unresolved. The CDR3 length is 12 residues. The germline gives CDR1 DFQATT, CDR2 SNEGSKA (reference sequence). Here the CDR3 reads CRARTPHNEQFF. The CDR3, as DNA: TGCAGAGCCCGTACGCCCCACAATGAGCAGTTCTTC.

V gene TRBV7-2 combines with J gene TRBJ2-1, with TRBD2 matching 12 bases. V lost 0 bases, J lost 8 bases, and 8 bases stayed unmatched. This CDR3 has 17 residues. Germline CDR1 SGHTA, CDR2 FQGNSA. Here the CDR3 reads CASSLAHASGGAYEQFF. The CDR3 DNA reads as TGTGCCAGCAGCTTAGCTCATGCTAGCGGGGGGGCCTATGAGCAGTTCTTC. Full variable domain (rest looked up from reference TRBV7-2 and TRBJ2-1): GAGVSQSPSNKVTEKGKDVELRCDPISGHTALYWYRQSLGQGLEFLIYFQGNSAPDKSGLPSDRFSAERTGGSVSTLTIQRTQQEDSAVYLCASSLAHASGGAYEQFFGPGTRLTVL.

This clonotype was found many times. V is TRBV10-2 and J is TRBJ2-5; the D is unclear. V was cut by 7 bases and J by 5 bases, with 17 bases left in between. CDR3 length: 14 amino acids. Looked up from germline, CDR1 is WSHSY and CDR2 is SAAADI. In DNA, the CDR3 is TGCGCCAGCAAAGACAACGCCTTTCGGGAGACCCAGTACTTC. Translation gives CASKDNAFRETQYF.

This clonotype has a count of ten or more. J is TRBJ2-1 and V is TRBV4-2, with TRBD1 matching 8 bases. V gave up 1 base and J gave up 4 bases; unmatched junction bases: 9. Germline assignment: CDR1 LGHNA and CDR2 YNFKEQ. The CDR3 has 17 residues. The CDR3 nucleotides are TGTGCCAGCAGCCAAGGCGTGACAGGGGAATCATACAATGAGCAGTTCTTC. Its translation is CASSQGVTGESYNEQFF.

Comment on this clonotype: This may arise from a read error, as a much more abundant clone is one base away. The chain links TRBV2 to TRBJ2-1; D remains ambiguous. The CDR3 is made up of 13 amino acids. Germline V lookup: CDR1 SNHLY, CDR2 FYNNEI. CDR3 in DNA: TGTGCCAGCAGTGTCCTAGTCAGCAATGGGCAGTTCTTC. As protein: CASSVLVSNGQFF.

This clonotype was recorded at least ten times. This rearrangement joins TRBV20-1 to TRBJ2-5; D assignment may be TRBD1 or TRBD2 (5 bases each). CDR1 and CDR2 (germline): DFQATT, SNEGSKA (reference sequence). This CDR3 region has 16 residues. Deletions cut 4 bases from V and 9 bases from J, with 27 bases between. This CDR3 is CSAITSSGTPLEAQYF. CDR3 DNA sequence: TGCAGTGCTATCACCTCTTCCGGGACGCCTTTGGAGGCCCAGTACTTC.

This clonotype was seen at least ten times. J is TRBJ2-2 and V is TRBV11-1; perhaps TRBD2 as D (6 bases). CDR3 length: 17 amino acids. CDR1 SGHAT and CDR2 FQDESV come from the germline V gene (reference sequence). The V gene lost 5 bases and the J gene lost 0 bases, with 16 bases spanning the gap. The CDR3, as DNA: TGTGCCAGCAGCCTTAAGATCTCGGGGGCGAACACCGGGGAGCTGTTTTTT. Its translation is CASSLKISGANTGELFF.

The V gene is TRBV7-9, the J gene TRBJ2-1; the D is unclear. The CDR3 runs 12 residues. Trimming took 1 base from V and 4 from J, leaving 2 bases between them. Germline CDR1 reads SEHNR; CDR2 reads FQNEAQ (reference sequence). The CDR3 DNA reads TGTGCCAGCAGCTTAGTGTACAATGAGCAGTTCTTC. Translating gives CASSLVYNEQFF.

This clonotype appeared many times. The gene calls are TRBV15 and TRBJ1-3, with D unresolved. This CDR3 spans 19 amino acids. V dropped 0 bases and J dropped 0 bases, with 18 bases sitting between them. Looked up from germline, CDR1 is LNHNV and CDR2 is YYDKDF (reference sequence). The CDR3, as DNA: TGTGCCACCAGCAGAGATCTCCCCCATATCCGGCGCTCTGGAAACACCATATATTTT. This sequence encodes CATSRDLPHIRRSGNTIYF.

The V call is TRBV12-3 or TRBV12-4, the J call TRBJ1-4; 11 bases are a match to TRBD1. The CDR3 loop spans 17 amino acids. The V segment lost 4 bases and the J segment 6 bases; nucleotides outside the gene matches: 10. The CDR3 nucleotides are TGTGCCAGCAGTTCTTGGGACAGGGGGGGAAACCATGAAAAACTGTTTTTT. It specifies CASSSWDRGGNHEKLFF.